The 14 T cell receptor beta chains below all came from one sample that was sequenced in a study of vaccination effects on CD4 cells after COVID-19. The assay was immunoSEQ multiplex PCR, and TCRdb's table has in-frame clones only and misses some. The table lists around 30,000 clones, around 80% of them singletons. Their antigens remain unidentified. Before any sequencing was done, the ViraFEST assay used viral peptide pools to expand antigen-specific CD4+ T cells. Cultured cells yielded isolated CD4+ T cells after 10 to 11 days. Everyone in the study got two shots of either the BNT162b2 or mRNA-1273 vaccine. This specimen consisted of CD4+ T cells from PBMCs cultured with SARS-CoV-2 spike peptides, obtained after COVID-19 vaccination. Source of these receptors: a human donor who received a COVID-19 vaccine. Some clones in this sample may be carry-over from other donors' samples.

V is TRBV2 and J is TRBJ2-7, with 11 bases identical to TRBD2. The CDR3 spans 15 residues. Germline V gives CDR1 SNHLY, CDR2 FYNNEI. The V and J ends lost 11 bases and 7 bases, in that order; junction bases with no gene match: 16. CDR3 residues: CAGANLAGGPREQYV. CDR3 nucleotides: TGTGCCGGCGCGAATTTAGCGGGGGGGCCGAGGGAGCAGTACGTC.

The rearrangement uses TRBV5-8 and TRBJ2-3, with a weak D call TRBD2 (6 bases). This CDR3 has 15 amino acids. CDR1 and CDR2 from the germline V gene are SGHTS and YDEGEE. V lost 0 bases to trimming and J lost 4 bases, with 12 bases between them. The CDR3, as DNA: TGTGCCAGCAGCTTGGTCCTGGGGGGTCCAGATACGCAGTATTTT. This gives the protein CASSLVLGGPDTQYF.

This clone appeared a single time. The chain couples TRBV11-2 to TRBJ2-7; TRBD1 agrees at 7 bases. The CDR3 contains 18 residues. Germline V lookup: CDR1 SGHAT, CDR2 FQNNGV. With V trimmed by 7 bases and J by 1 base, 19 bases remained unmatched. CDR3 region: CASTHPPTQGPHSYEQYV. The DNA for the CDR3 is TGTGCCAGCACCCATCCTCCCACACAGGGGCCCCATTCCTACGAGCAGTACGTC.

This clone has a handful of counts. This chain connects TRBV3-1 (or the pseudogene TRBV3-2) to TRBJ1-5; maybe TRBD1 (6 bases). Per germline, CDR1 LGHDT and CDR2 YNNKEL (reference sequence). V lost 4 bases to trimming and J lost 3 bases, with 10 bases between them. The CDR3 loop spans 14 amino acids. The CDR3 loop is CASSLGQNNQPQHF. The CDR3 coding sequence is TGTGCCAGCAGCCTTGGACAGAACAATCAGCCCCAGCATTTT.

The CDR3 reads CASRGQGGYEQYV. Written as DNA, the CDR3 is TGTGCCAGCAGAGGACAGGGGGGCTACGAGCAGTACGTC. This chain joins TRBV2 and TRBJ2-7, with 10 bases fitting TRBD1. In germline, CDR1 is SNHLY, CDR2 FYNNEI. Unmatched junction bases numbered 2, after V lost 6 bases and J lost 3 bases. This CDR3 is 13 amino acids long.

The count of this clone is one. CDR3 DNA: TGCGCCAGCAGTTCTATGGACAGGGGGAGTGACAATGAGCAGTTCTTC. Its protein product is CASSSMDRGSDNEQFF. The rearrangement joins TRBV10-1 to TRBJ2-1; 10 bases are a match to TRBD1. With 5 bases clipped from V and 5 bases from J, the junction kept 9 bases outside the gene matches. Germline V gene data show CDR1 as WNHNN and CDR2 as SYGVQD (reference sequence). The CDR3 has 16 amino acids.

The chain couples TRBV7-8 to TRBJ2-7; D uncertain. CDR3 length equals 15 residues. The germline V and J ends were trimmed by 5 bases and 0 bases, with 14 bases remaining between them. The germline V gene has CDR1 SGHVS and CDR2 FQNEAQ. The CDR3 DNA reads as TGTGCCAGCAGCCTTTTGACCGGGCACTCCTACGAGCAGTACGTC. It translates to CASSLLTGHSYEQYV.

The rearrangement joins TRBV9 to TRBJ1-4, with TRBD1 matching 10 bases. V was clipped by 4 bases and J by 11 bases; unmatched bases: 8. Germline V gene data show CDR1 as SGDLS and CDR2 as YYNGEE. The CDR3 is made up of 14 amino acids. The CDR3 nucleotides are TGTGCCAGCAGCATAAGACAGGGGGCGGGCAAACTGTTTTTT. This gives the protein CASSIRQGAGKLFF.

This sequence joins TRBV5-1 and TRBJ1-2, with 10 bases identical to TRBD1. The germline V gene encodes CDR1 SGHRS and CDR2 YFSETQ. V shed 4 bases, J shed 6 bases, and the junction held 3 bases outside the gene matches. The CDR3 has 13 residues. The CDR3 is CASSRDRGDGYTF. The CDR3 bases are TGCGCCAGCAGCCGGGACAGGGGAGATGGCTACACCTTC.

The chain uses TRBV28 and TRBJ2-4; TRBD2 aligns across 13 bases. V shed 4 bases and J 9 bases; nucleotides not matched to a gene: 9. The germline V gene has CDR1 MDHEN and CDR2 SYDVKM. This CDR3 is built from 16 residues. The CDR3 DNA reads TGTGCCAGCAGTTCCTTCACTAGCGGGGGGGCCGGCATTCAGTACTTC. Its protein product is CASSSFTSGGAGIQYF.

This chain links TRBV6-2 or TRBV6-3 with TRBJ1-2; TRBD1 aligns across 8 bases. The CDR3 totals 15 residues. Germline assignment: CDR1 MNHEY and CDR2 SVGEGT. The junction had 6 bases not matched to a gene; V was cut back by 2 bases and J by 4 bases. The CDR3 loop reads CASSYGQGPTYGYTF. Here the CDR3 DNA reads TGTGCCAGCAGTTACGGACAGGGACCGACCTATGGCTACACCTTC.

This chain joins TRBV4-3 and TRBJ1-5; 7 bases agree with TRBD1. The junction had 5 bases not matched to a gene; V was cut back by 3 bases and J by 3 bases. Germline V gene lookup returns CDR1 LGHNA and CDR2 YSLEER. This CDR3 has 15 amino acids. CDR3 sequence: CASSQQTGYNQPQHF. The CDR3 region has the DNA TGCGCCAGCAGCCAGCAGACAGGGTACAATCAGCCCCAGCATTTT.

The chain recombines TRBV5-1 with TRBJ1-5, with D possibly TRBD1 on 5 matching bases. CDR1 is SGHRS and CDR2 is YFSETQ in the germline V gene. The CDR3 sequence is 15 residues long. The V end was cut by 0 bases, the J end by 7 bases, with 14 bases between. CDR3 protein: CASSLAPTVGQPQHF. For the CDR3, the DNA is TGCGCCAGCAGCTTGGCTCCGACAGTCGGCCAGCCCCAGCATTTT.

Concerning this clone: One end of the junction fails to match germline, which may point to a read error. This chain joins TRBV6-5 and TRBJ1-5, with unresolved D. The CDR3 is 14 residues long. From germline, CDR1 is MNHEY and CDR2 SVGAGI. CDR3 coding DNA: TGTGCCAGCAGCGTTAATACCGGGAATCGGCCCCAGCATTTT. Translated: CASSVNTGNRPQHF.